Following are 29 T cell receptor beta chains from one sample sequenced in a study of blood T cells in healthy people across ages. Primed by a sample-barcoded 5' primer and a J-beta primer mix, a second PCR proceeded for about 7 to 11 cycles. Using its own MiXCR run on the 5' RACE reads, TCRdb lists one record per CDR3 protein. This sample has approximately 800,000 distinct CDR3 sequences; about 61% occur once, and the top ten carry about a quarter. The specimen sequenced was blood. The receptor source for this set is a man in his forties or fifties in good health.

The chain joins TRBV12-3 or TRBV12-4 to TRBJ2-1; D unresolved. This CDR3 contains 10 residues. Between the trimmed V and J ends, which lost 3 bases and 13 bases, there was a span of 7 bases. CDR3 DNA: TGTGCCAGCAGTTTTATAGGTCAGTTCTTC. This codes for CASSFIGQFF.

This clonotype occurred many times. A read error may produce the germline difference seen at one junction end. The chain links TRBV5-1 to TRBJ2-3; D is uncertain. CDR1 is SGHRS, CDR2 YFSETQ, per germline. The CDR3 is 15 amino acids. The CDR3 loop is CASSLGLGGTDTQYF. CDR3 DNA: TGTGCCAGCAGCTTAGGTCTCGGAGGCACAGATACGCAGTATTTT.

This sequence joins TRBV3-1 and TRBJ2-5; possible D gene TRBD2, 6 bases. This CDR3 is built from 17 residues. Trimming cost V 0 bases and J 4 bases, with 18 bases left between them. CDR1 LGHDT and CDR2 YNNKEL come from the germline V gene (reference sequence). CDR3 amino acids: CASSQDGRLEGIETQYF. The DNA of the CDR3 is TGTGCCAGCAGCCAAGACGGGAGACTAGAGGGGATAGAGACCCAGTACTTC.

This clonotype showed up just once. The V and J genes are TRBV12-3 or TRBV12-4 and TRBJ2-4; TRBD1 agrees at 7 bases. This CDR3 has 16 amino acids. J lost 3 bases, V lost 6 bases, and 11 bases had no gene match. Here the CDR3 DNA reads TGTGCCAGCAGCCACGGACAGGTTCGAGTCAAAAACATTCAGTACTTC. Amino acids: CASSHGQVRVKNIQYF.

This rearrangement joins TRBV4-2 to TRBJ1-1; possibly TRBD1 for D (6 bases). This CDR3 has 13 residues. Trimming stripped 0 bases from V and 9 bases from J, with 11 bases between. Germline V gene lookup returns CDR1 LGHNA and CDR2 YNFKEQ. The CDR3 loop reads CASSQEGGRQAFF. The CDR3 bases are TGTGCCAGCAGCCAAGAGGGGGGGCGCCAAGCTTTCTTT.

The V call is TRBV5-1, the J call TRBJ2-2; 8 positions agree with TRBD1. V was pared by 4 bases and J by 2 bases, with 7 bases of the junction left unmatched. Germline V gene data show CDR1 as SGHRS and CDR2 as YFSETQ. The CDR3 extends over 16 amino acids. Here the CDR3 DNA reads TGCGCCAGCAGCAAGGGGACAGGAGGAAACACCGGGGAGCTGTTTTTT. Its translation: CASSKGTGGNTGELFF.

The V gene is TRBV3-1, the J gene TRBJ2-7; D gene ambiguous. Deletions cut 1 base from V and 2 bases from J, with 9 bases between. CDR1 and CDR2 from the germline V gene are LGHDT and YNNKEL (reference sequence). The CDR3 extends over 14 amino acids. CDR3 in amino acids: CASSQGLATYEQYF. DNA of the CDR3: TGTGCCAGCAGCCAAGGTCTTGCGACCTACGAGCAGTACTTC.

This chain uses TRBV6-5 with TRBJ2-7; a weak D match, TRBD2 (5 bases). The CDR3 length is 14 residues. The V and J ends lost 10 bases and 0 bases respectively, with 16 bases between them. Germline V gene lookup returns CDR1 MNHEY and CDR2 SVGAGI. The CDR3 nucleotides are TGTGCCACCGCCGGACTCTATAGCTCCTACGAGCAGTACTTC. Protein: CATAGLYSSYEQYF.

The CDR3 loop reads CASSPIAGNGGTQYF. CDR3 DNA sequence: TGTGCCAGCAGCCCGATAGCGGGAAATGGAGGGACCCAGTACTTC. The chain carries TRBV7-7 and TRBJ2-5, with 8 bases matching TRBD2. V was clipped by 5 bases and J by 7 bases; unmatched bases: 12. The V gene's germline CDR1 is SSHAT and CDR2 FNYEAQ (reference sequence). This CDR3 is 15 amino acids long.

This clonotype was seen only a few times. The chain joins TRBV5-1 to TRBJ2-3; 7 nucleotides align to TRBD1. Germline V gene sequence: CDR1 SGHRS, CDR2 YFSETQ. After removal of 0 bases from V and 4 bases from J, the junction contained 5 bases not matched to a gene. The CDR3 is made up of 15 amino acids. The CDR3: CASSLAGQASDTQYF. The CDR3 DNA reads as TGCGCCAGCAGCTTGGCTGGACAGGCCTCAGATACGCAGTATTTT. The variable domain in full, with the rest retrieved from reference TRBV5-1 and TRBJ2-3, is KAGVTQTPRYLIKTRGQQVTLSCSPISGHRSVSWYQQTPGQGLQFLFEYFSETQRNKGNFPGRFSGRQFSNSRSEMNVSTLELGDSALYLCASSLAGQASDTQYFGPGTRLTVL.

The chain recombines TRBV13 with TRBJ2-5; 9 bases are shared with TRBD1. CDR1 and CDR2 from the germline V gene are PRHDT and FYEKMQ (reference sequence). The V and J ends lost 6 bases and 3 bases, in that order; junction bases with no gene match: 11. The CDR3 runs to 16 residues. The CDR3 here is CASRRAGTGSEETQYF. The CDR3, as DNA: TGTGCCAGCAGACGTGCCGGGACAGGGTCCGAAGAGACCCAGTACTTC.

The chain carries TRBV7-8 and TRBJ2-3, with D perhaps matching TRBD2 (5 bases). The CDR3 length is 12 residues. Trimming stripped 4 bases from V and 7 bases from J, with 9 bases between. CDR1 and CDR2 from the germline V gene are SGHVS and FQNEAQ. CDR3 bases: TGTGCCAGCAGCTCGGAGGTGAATACGCAGTATTTT. It yields the protein CASSSEVNTQYF. Looking up the rest from reference TRBV7-8 and TRBJ2-3 gives the full variable domain: GAGVSQSPRYKVAKRGQDVALRCDPISGHVSLFWYQQALGQGPEFLTYFQNEAQLDKSGLPSDRFFAERPEGSVSTLKIQRTQQEDSAVYLCASSSEVNTQYFGPGTRLTVL.

V usage is TRBV29-1 and J usage is TRBJ2-7; TRBD1 matches 7 bases. From germline, CDR1 is SQVTM and CDR2 ANQGSEA. The ends lost 5 bases at V and 2 bases at J; junction bases unmatched: 9. The CDR3 covers 14 residues. CDR3 residues: CSVYSGTATYEQYF. Written as DNA, the CDR3 is TGCAGCGTTTATTCCGGGACAGCTACCTACGAGCAGTACTTC.

This clonotype was recorded a few times. The chain joins TRBV2 to TRBJ2-1; D unclear. Trimming removed 6 bases from V and 3 bases from J, with 15 bases in between. The germline gives CDR1 SNHLY, CDR2 FYNNEI. There are 15 residues in the CDR3. The CDR3 DNA reads TGTGCCAGCAGCCGGAAGGCGGTCCTCTACAATGAGCAGTTCTTC. As protein: CASSRKAVLYNEQFF.

The chain joins TRBV2 to TRBJ2-2, with D possibly being TRBD2 (7 bases). V lost 6 bases and J 7 bases, leaving 21 bases between the germline ends. This CDR3 is 16 amino acids long. Germline-derived CDR1 and CDR2 are SNHLY and FYNNEI. CDR3 sequence (DNA): TGTGCCAGCAGCCTTGGAGGGGGGAGGGCCCTCGGGGAGCTGTTTTTT. Its protein is CASSLGGGRALGELFF.

The rearrangement uses TRBV5-1 and TRBJ1-1, with a weak D call TRBD1 (6 bases). This CDR3 has 14 residues. V lost 3 bases, J lost 4 bases, and 13 bases lay in between. Germline CDR1 and CDR2: SGHRS and YFSETQ. CDR3 amino acids: CASSWGEGGTEAFF. DNA for the CDR3: TGCGCCAGCAGCTGGGGGGAAGGGGGCACTGAAGCTTTCTTT.

This rearrangement joins TRBV20-1 to TRBJ1-4, with a possible D match to TRBD1 (5 bases). The germline V gene has CDR1 DFQATT and CDR2 SNEGSKA (reference sequence). The CDR3 is 12 amino acids. V gave up 5 bases and J gave up 10 bases, with 14 bases separating them. CDR3 residues: CSAPGLIGKLFF. In nucleotides, the CDR3 is TGCAGTGCTCCGGGACTCATCGGAAAACTGTTTTTT.

This rearrangement joins TRBV9 to TRBJ2-3; D remains unclear. Germline-derived CDR1 and CDR2 are SGDLS and YYNGEE. Trimming cost V 0 bases and J 2 bases, with 7 bases left between them. This CDR3 is 14 amino acids long. The CDR3 spells CASSVDWITDTQYF. CDR3 DNA sequence: TGTGCCAGCAGCGTAGATTGGATCACAGATACGCAGTATTTT.

This chain connects TRBV10-3 to TRBJ1-5; a weak D match, TRBD1 (6 bases). V lost 2 bases and J 9 bases, leaving 17 bases between the germline ends. Germline lookup yields CDR1 ENHRY and CDR2 SYGVKD. There are 15 residues in the CDR3. CDR3 bases: TGTGCCATCAGTGAGCCAGGGGTCATGGGATCGCCCCAGCATTTT. It encodes CAISEPGVMGSPQHF.

This clonotype has just a few counts. This sequence joins TRBV4-1 and TRBJ1-1, with no clear D. This CDR3 has 16 residues. Per germline, CDR1 MGHRA and CDR2 YSYEKL. V was trimmed by 0 bases and J by 1 base, leaving 12 bases between them. The CDR3 here is CASSQEVATRNTEAFF. Here the CDR3 DNA reads TGCGCCAGCAGCCAAGAAGTGGCCACCCGGAACACTGAAGCTTTCTTT.

The chain recombines TRBV27 with TRBJ2-5; TRBD1 might be the D (5 bases). The V and J ends lost 4 bases and 7 bases respectively, with 7 bases between them. In germline, CDR1 is MNHEY, CDR2 SMNVEV (reference sequence). The CDR3 extends over 11 amino acids. Here the CDR3 reads CASSSGWTQYF. The CDR3, as DNA: TGTGCCAGCAGTTCAGGGTGGACCCAGTACTTC.

This clonotype was recorded a few times. The V and J genes are TRBV2 and TRBJ2-1; 7 bases fit TRBD1. In germline, CDR1 is SNHLY, CDR2 FYNNEI. Germline trimming cut 5 bases from V and 0 bases from J; bases unmatched to any gene: 4. The CDR3 totals 15 residues. CDR3 nucleotide sequence: TGTGCCAGCAGTACAGGGGCTAGCTCCTACAATGAGCAGTTCTTC. Translated: CASSTGASSYNEQFF.

This clonotype was detected a few times. V gene TRBV6-5 combines with J gene TRBJ2-4, with TRBD1 as a possible D gene (6 bases). The germline V gene has CDR1 MNHEY and CDR2 SVGAGI. Trimming pared 4 bases from V and 1 base from J, leaving 11 bases between. The CDR3 length is 15 residues. CDR3 bases: TGTGCCAGCAGTTCTGGGGGCGACGCCAAAAACATTCAGTACTTC. Residues: CASSSGGDAKNIQYF.

Worth noting for this clonotype: Given a much more abundant clone one base away, this may be a read error. The rearrangement joins TRBV28 to TRBJ1-1; D ambiguous. Germline lookup yields CDR1 MDHEN and CDR2 SYDVKM. This CDR3 region has 15 residues. The CDR3 bases are TGTGCCAGCAGTGGGCAGGCCCGGGTGAGCACTAAAGCTTTCTTT. This codes for CASSGQARVSTKAFF.

This clonotype was counted a single time. The CDR3 DNA is TGTGCCAGCAGCTTAAACAGGGGGTCAGACACCGGGGAGCTGTTTTTT. It encodes CASSLNRGSDTGELFF. The gene calls are TRBV7-2 and TRBJ2-2, with 8 bases lining up with TRBD1. The CDR3 is made up of 16 amino acids. The V gene end was trimmed by 2 bases and the J gene end by 3 bases; junction bases not matched to a gene: 5. In germline, CDR1 is SGHTA, CDR2 FQGNSA.

This clonotype was picked up many times. The chain joins TRBV20-1 to TRBJ2-1, with D unclear. CDR1 and CDR2 (germline): DFQATT, SNEGSKA (reference sequence). V lost 3 bases to trimming and J lost 4 bases, with 13 bases between them. The CDR3 loop spans 14 amino acids. The CDR3 bases are TGCAGTGCTAGCCCCATTCCTACTTACAATGAGCAGTTCTTC. It encodes CSASPIPTYNEQFF.

The chain is built from TRBV7-2 and TRBJ2-7; TRBD1 is a possible D gene (6 bases). V was shortened by 4 bases and J by 4 bases, with 14 bases between the two germline ends. The CDR3 is made up of 14 amino acids. Germline CDR1 and CDR2: SGHTA and FQGNSA. CDR3 sequence (DNA): TGTGCCAGCAGCTCAGGGACATCCCGGTACGAGCAGTACTTC. This encodes CASSSGTSRYEQYF.

This clonotype has ten or more counts. The chain carries TRBV5-1 and TRBJ2-3; D not resolved. Trimming shortened V by 3 bases and J by 5 bases, and 10 bases separated the two germline ends. The CDR3 is 13 residues long. Germline CDR1 and CDR2: SGHRS and YFSETQ. The CDR3 loop reads CASSSTGRDTQYF. Here the CDR3 DNA reads TGCGCCAGCAGCTCTACCGGACGAGATACGCAGTATTTT.

This clonotype has only a few counts. This chain connects TRBV27 to TRBJ2-6; D is ambiguous. CDR1 is MNHEY, CDR2 SMNVEV, per germline (reference sequence). The CDR3 loop spans 16 amino acids. The V end was cut by 7 bases, the J end by 1 base, with 14 bases between. Written as DNA, the CDR3 is TGTGCCAGCACCCCAGACGGGTCGTCTGGGGCCAACGTCCTGACTTTC. Its protein is CASTPDGSSGANVLTF. Combining the CDR3 with reference TRBV27 and TRBJ2-6 gives the whole variable domain EAQVTQNPRYLITVTGKKLTVTCSQNMNHEYMSWYRQDPGLGLRQIYYSMNVEVTDKGDVPEGYKVSRKEKRNFPLILESPSPNQTSLYFCASTPDGSSGANVLTFGAGSRLTVL.